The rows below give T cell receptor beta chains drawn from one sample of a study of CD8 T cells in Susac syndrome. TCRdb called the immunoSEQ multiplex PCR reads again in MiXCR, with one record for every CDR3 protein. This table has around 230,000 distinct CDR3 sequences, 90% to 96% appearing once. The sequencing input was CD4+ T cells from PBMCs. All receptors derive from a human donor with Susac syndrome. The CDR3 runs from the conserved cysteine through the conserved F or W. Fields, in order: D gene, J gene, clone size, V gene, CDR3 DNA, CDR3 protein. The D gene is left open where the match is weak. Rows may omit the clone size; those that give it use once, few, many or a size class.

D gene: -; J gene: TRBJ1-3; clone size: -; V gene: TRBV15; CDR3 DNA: TGTGCCACCAGCACCGGGAATGGAAACACCATATATTTT; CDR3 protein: CATSTGNGNTIYF
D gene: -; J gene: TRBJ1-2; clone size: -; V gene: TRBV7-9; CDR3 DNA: TGTGCCAGCAGCTTCCTACAGGGTGGCAACTATGGCTACACCTTC; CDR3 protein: CASSFLQGGNYGYTF
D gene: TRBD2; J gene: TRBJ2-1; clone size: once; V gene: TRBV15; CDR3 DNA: TGTGCCACCAGCAGAGATCGGGGGACTAGCGGGAAGGATGAGCAGTTCTTC; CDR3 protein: CATSRDRGTSGKDEQFF
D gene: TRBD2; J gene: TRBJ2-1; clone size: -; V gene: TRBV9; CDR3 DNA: TGTGCCAGCAGCGAGGGACTAGCTAAGGTCAATGAGCAGTTCTTC; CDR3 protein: CASSEGLAKVNEQFF
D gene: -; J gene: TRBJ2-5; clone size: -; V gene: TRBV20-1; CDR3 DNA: TGCAGTGCTAGTGGTCGGCGACCCCAAGAGACCCAGTACTTC; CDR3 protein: CSASGRRPQETQYF
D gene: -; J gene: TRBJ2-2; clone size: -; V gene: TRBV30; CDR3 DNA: TGTGCCTGGAATCGGGGGTTGAGTCCCGGGGAGCTGTTTTTT; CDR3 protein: CAWNRGLSPGELFF
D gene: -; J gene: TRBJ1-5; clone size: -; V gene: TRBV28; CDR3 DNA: TGTGCCAGCAGCCCTCCCGGGAGCAATCAGCCCCAGCATTTT; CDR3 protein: CASSPPGSNQPQHF
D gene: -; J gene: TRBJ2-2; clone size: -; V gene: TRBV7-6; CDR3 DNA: TGTGCCAGCAGCGCCGGGCGGATGAACACCGGGGAGCTGTTTTTT; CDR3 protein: CASSAGRMNTGELFF
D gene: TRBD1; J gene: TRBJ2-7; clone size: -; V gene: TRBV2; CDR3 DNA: TGTGCCAGCAGGCGGACAGGCGACGAGCAGTACTTC; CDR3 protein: CASRRTGDEQYF
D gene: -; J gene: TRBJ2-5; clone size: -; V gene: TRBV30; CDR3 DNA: TGTGCCTGGAGTGTTTCTAAGACCCAGTACTTC; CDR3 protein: CAWSVSKTQYF
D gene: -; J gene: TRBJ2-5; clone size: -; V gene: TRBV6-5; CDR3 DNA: TGTGCCAGCAGGATCTCGGGCGGGCAGGAAAGGTACTTC; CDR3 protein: CASRISGGQERYF
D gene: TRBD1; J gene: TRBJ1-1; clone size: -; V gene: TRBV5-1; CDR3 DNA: TGCGCCAGCAGCTTGGATGGGACAGATAACACTGAAGCTTTCTTT; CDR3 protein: CASSLDGTDNTEAFF
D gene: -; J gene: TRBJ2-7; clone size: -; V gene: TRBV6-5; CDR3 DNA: TGTGCCAGCAGTTACCGGAGAGGCTACGAGCAGTACTTC; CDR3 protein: CASSYRRGYEQYF
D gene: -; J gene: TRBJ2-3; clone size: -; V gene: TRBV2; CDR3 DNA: TGTGCCAGCAGGGACTCCCCCAGGCCAGATACGCAGTATTTT; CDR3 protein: CASRDSPRPDTQYF
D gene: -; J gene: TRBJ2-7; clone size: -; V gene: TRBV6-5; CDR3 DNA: TGTGCCAGCAGCCGGGAGTTTCGCCACGAGCAGTACTTC; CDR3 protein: CASSREFRHEQYF
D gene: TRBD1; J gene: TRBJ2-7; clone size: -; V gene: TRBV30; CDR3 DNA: TGTGCCTGGAACCCTGACAGGGCCTACGAGCAGTACTTC; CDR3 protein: CAWNPDRAYEQYF
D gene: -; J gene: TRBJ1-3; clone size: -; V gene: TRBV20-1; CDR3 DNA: TGCAGTGCTAGAGTGGGACCACAGTCGGAAAACACCATATATTTT; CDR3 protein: CSARVGPQSENTIYF
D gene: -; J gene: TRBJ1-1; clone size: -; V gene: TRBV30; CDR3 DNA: TGTGCCTGGAGTAAGATGGGTAGCACTGAAGCTTTCTTT; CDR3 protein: CAWSKMGSTEAFF
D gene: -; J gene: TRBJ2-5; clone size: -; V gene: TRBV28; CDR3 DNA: TGTGCCAGCGAGGACAGACAAGAGACCCAGTACTTC; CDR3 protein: CASEDRQETQYF
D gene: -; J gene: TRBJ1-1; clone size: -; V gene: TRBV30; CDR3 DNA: TGTGCCTGGACCCACAGTTTGAACACTGAAGCTTTCTTT; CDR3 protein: CAWTHSLNTEAFF